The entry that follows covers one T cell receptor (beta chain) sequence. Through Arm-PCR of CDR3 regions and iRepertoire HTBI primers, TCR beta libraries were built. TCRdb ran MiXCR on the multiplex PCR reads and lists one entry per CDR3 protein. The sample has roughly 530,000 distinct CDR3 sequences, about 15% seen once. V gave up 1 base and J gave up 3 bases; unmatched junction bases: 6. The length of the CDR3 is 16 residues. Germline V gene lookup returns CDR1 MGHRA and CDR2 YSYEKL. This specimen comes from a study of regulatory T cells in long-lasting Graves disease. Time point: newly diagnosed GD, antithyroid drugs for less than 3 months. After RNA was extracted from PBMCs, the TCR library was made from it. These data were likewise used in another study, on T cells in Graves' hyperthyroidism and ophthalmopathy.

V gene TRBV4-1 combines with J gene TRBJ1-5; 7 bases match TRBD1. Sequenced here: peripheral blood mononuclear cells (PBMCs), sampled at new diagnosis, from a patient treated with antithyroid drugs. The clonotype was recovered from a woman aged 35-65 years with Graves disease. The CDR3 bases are TGCGCCAGCAGCCAAGTTCCGGGACAGTACAATCAGCCCCAGCATTTT. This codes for CASSQVPGQYNQPQHF.